This entry concerns a single TCR beta chain. Its antigen is still unknown. Described treatment: oral pan-JAK inhibitor, 5-10 mg twice daily. T lymphocytes (CD4+ and CD8+) were sorted from PBMCs. RNA extraction and reverse transcription yielded cDNA as sequencing template. The protocol was immunoSEQ multiplex PCR, while the TCRdb copy is restricted to in-frame clones and leaves out a portion. The profile covers hundreds of thousands of clones, with 60% appearing a single time and about 0.88% taken by the ten largest. The data belong to a study of CD8+ T cells in alopecia areata. The study's findings and limits: Alphabeta T cells residing in normal skin are also sequenced in scalp samples. Elevated clonality characterized lesional scalp relative to normal scalp, particularly in alopecia totalis/universalis.

The starting material was CD4+ T cells sorted from blood, obtained around week 53, from a patient treated with tofacitinib. This clonotype was sampled from a human donor with alopecia areata.

The CDR3 DNA is TGCAGCGTTCTGACAGGGTCGGCAACTAATGAAAAACTGTTTTTT. It is translated as CSVLTGSATNEKLFF. The chain has TRBV29-1 and TRBJ1-4; 7 nucleotides agree with TRBD1. Germline CDR1 is SQVTM and CDR2 is ANQGSEA. There are 15 residues in the CDR3. Losses at the gene ends were 5 bases for V and 0 bases for J; bases not matched to a gene: 6.